The clone carrying this T cell receptor beta chain appeared a few times. Its antigen is still unknown. V lost 6 bases to trimming and J lost 3 bases, with 14 bases between them. Per germline, CDR1 MGHRA and CDR2 YSYEKL. The CDR3 is 15 residues long. Profiled with immunoSEQ multiplex PCR; TCRdb holds only in-frame clones, not every one. The table records hundreds of thousands of clones, 55% to 85% of them present only once. The data belong to a study of shared clonotypes between healthy human individuals. Study-wide points: The authors sampled blood alone, and tissue repertoires likely differ. Naive subsets usually exceeded memory subsets in estimated richness.

V usage is TRBV4-1 and J usage is TRBJ2-2; a possible D gene is TRBD1 (5 bases). Material for sequencing was memory CD4+ T cells sorted from blood. Described subset: CD45RA-negative fraction. This sequence originates from a woman in her thirties in good health. The CDR3 DNA follows: TGCGCCAGCAGAGACCAGGGCCGTGACACCGGGGAGCTGTTTTTT. The encoded protein is CASRDQGRDTGELFF.